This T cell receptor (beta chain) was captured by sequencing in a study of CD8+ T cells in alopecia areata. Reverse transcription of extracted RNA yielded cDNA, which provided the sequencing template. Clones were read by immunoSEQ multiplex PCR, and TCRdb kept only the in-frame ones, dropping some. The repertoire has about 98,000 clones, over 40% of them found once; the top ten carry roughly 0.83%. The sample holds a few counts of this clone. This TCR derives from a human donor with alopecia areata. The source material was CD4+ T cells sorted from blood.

The CDR3 reads CASSYGRQPQHF. The CDR3, as DNA: TGTGCCAGCAGTTACGGACGTCAGCCCCAGCATTTT. The genes are TRBV28 and TRBJ1-5, with no clear D. CDR1 MDHEN and CDR2 SYDVKM come from the germline V gene. This CDR3 spans 12 amino acids. Trimming shortened V by 4 bases and J by 6 bases, and 7 bases separated the two germline ends. Supplemented by reference TRBV28 and TRBJ1-5, the full variable domain reads DVKVTQSSRYLVKRTGEKVFLECVQDMDHENMFWYRQDPGLGLRLIYFSYDVKMKEKGDIPEGYSVSREKKERFSLILESASTNQTSMYLCASSYGRQPQHFGDGTRLSIL.